Listed here are 9 T cell receptor beta chains from one sample, sequenced in a study of shared clonotypes between healthy human individuals. Here immunoSEQ multiplex PCR was the method, and the copy in TCRdb shows in-frame clones only, minus some. The table lists millions of clones, roughly 96% of them singletons, with approximately 0.13% in the top ten. Sequences were obtained from naive CD4+ T cells sorted from blood. Subset reported: CD45RA+ positively selected. The receptors stem from a man younger than 35 in good health.

The chain employs TRBV7-5 and TRBJ1-2. TRBV7-5 is noted as a pseudogene. The CDR3 spans 10 residues. CDR3: CARRGTGYTF. The DNA of the CDR3 is TGTGCCCGGCGAGGGACTGGCTACACCTTC.

V and J are TRBV5-1 and TRBJ2-1, with D tentatively TRBD2 (6 bases). V lost 5 bases, J lost 2 bases, and 14 bases lay in between. This CDR3 spans 15 amino acids. Germline V lookup: CDR1 SGHRS, CDR2 YFSETQ. For the CDR3, the DNA is TGCGCCAGCAGATCCGGGACTGCCGCCTACAATGAGCAGTTCTTC. Its protein is CASRSGTAAYNEQFF.

The table lists this clone with a count of one. V gene TRBV6-1 combines with J gene TRBJ2-1, with 11 nucleotides matching TRBD2. This CDR3 region has 13 residues. V was clipped by 5 bases and J by 15 bases; unmatched bases: 9. Germline V gene lookup returns CDR1 MNHNS and CDR2 SASEGT. The CDR3 DNA reads TGTGCCAGCAGTACAAATAGCGGGGGGGCCTTGTTCTTC. Residues: CASSTNSGGALFF.

The rearrangement joins TRBV6-1 to TRBJ1-4; D is ambiguous. Trimming pared 7 bases from V and 5 bases from J, leaving 11 bases between. The germline V gene encodes CDR1 MNHNS and CDR2 SASEGT. The CDR3 has 13 residues. CDR3 coding DNA: TGTGCCAGCATGGGCAGGCCAAATGAAAAACTGTTTTTT. It codes for CASMGRPNEKLFF.

The chain combines TRBV28 with TRBJ2-5; the match to TRBD1 covers 8 bases. From germline, CDR1 is MDHEN and CDR2 SYDVKM. CDR3 length: 14 residues. With 5 bases clipped from V and 5 bases from J, the junction kept 7 bases outside the gene matches. The chain's CDR3 is CASSAPRGPETQYF. The CDR3 DNA sequence: TGTGCCAGCAGTGCGCCCAGGGGGCCCGAGACCCAGTACTTC.

This chain links TRBV11-2 with TRBJ2-1; unclear D gene. Deletions cut 3 bases from V and 2 bases from J, with 11 bases between. The germline V gene encodes CDR1 SGHAT and CDR2 FQNNGV. This CDR3 has 15 amino acids. CDR3 protein: CASSFGRATYNEQFF. CDR3 coding DNA: TGTGCCAGCAGCTTCGGCAGAGCTACCTACAATGAGCAGTTCTTC.

The J gene is TRBJ2-2, the V gene TRBV5-1; perhaps TRBD2 as D (6 bases). CDR1 and CDR2 from the germline V gene are SGHRS and YFSETQ. The CDR3 is 15 amino acids. Trimming took 7 bases from V and 0 from J, leaving 13 bases between them. CDR3 sequence (DNA): TGCGCCAGCTACGCTCGGGGGACGAACACCGGGGAGCTGTTTTTT. This gives the protein CASYARGTNTGELFF.

Only one count was recorded for this clone. The rearrangement links TRBV2 to TRBJ2-3; no definite D call. CDR3 length equals 15 residues. The germline CDR1 and CDR2 sequences are SNHLY and FYNNEI. The germline V and J ends were trimmed by 7 bases and 0 bases, with 14 bases remaining between them. This CDR3 is CASIPADVSTDTQYF. The CDR3 nucleotides read TGTGCCAGCATTCCGGCGGACGTTAGCACAGATACGCAGTATTTT. Using reference TRBV2 and TRBJ2-3 for the parts outside the CDR3, the full variable domain is EPEVTQTPSHQVTQMGQEVILRCVPISNHLYFYWYRQILGQKVEFLVSFYNNEISEKSEIFDDQFSVERPDGSNFTLKIRSTKLEDSAMYFCASIPADVSTDTQYFGPGTRLTVL.

The chain couples TRBV7-9 to TRBJ2-1; 11 nucleotides agree with TRBD1. The V gene's germline CDR1 is SEHNR and CDR2 FQNEAQ (reference sequence). Trimming removed 5 bases from V and 7 bases from J; junction bases left unmatched: 10. This CDR3 is 16 amino acids long. CDR3 in amino acids: CASSTAWGQGVNEQFF. CDR3 DNA: TGTGCCAGCAGCACAGCCTGGGGACAGGGGGTGAATGAGCAGTTCTTC.